Shown below are 20 T cell receptor beta chains from a single sample sequenced in a study of T cells in Graves' hyperthyroidism and ophthalmopathy. Amplification of TCR beta CDR3 regions used RNA as the template. RT-PCR in the first round (using the HTBI primer set) targeted the TCR CDR3. TCRdb recomputed calls from the multiplex PCR reads with MiXCR, one row per CDR3 protein. The table lists more than 650,000 distinct CDR3 sequences, less than 15% of them singletons. Sequenced material: blood. The source is a woman aged 18-30 years with Graves' hyperthyroidism.

The rearrangement links TRBV27 to TRBJ2-1, with 10 bases lining up with TRBD1. Germline CDR1 is MNHEY and CDR2 is SMNVEV (reference sequence). J gave up 7 bases and V 10 bases, and 13 bases lay outside the gene matches. This CDR3 has 15 amino acids. The CDR3 here is CATLRGQGLLNEQFF. DNA for the CDR3: TGTGCCACCCTCCGGGGACAGGGGTTGTTAAATGAGCAGTTCTTC.

The chain couples TRBV7-2 to TRBJ2-7; 7 bases fit TRBD2. In germline, CDR1 is SGHTA, CDR2 FQGNSA. CDR3 length equals 19 residues. V shed 3 bases, J shed 0 bases, and the junction held 17 bases outside the gene matches. CDR3 protein: CASSFGGWGGLAASYEQYF. CDR3 DNA: TGTGCCAGCAGCTTCGGTGGGTGGGGTGGTCTAGCGGCCTCCTACGAGCAGTACTTC.

This clonotype has a count of ten or more. V and J are TRBV7-2 and TRBJ2-6; D is ambiguous. The CDR3 is 17 amino acids. The germline CDR1 and CDR2 sequences are SGHTA and FQGNSA. The germline V and J ends were trimmed by 0 bases and 0 bases, with 9 bases remaining between them. The CDR3 DNA follows: TGTGCCAGCAGCTTAGCAGTCCGCATCTCTGGGGCCAACGTCCTGACTTTC. Translated, it gives CASSLAVRISGANVLTF. Full variable domain (remainder filled in from reference TRBV7-2 and TRBJ2-6): GAGVSQSPSNKVTEKGKDVELRCDPISGHTALYWYRQSLGQGLEFLIYFQGNSAPDKSGLPSDRFSAERTGGSVSTLTIQRTQQEDSAVYLCASSLAVRISGANVLTFGAGSRLTVL.

This clonotype was recorded a few times. The rearrangement uses TRBV28 and TRBJ1-2, with 7 nucleotides matching TRBD1. The germline V gene has CDR1 MDHEN and CDR2 SYDVKM. Trimming cost V 4 bases and J 4 bases; bases outside gene matches: 3. The CDR3 runs 13 residues. In nucleotides, the CDR3 is TGTGCCAGCAGTTCGGGACAGTCCTATGGCTACACCTTC. It is translated as CASSSGQSYGYTF.

This clonotype came up many times. V and J are TRBV20-1 and TRBJ2-1, with TRBD2 matching 12 bases. Trimming removed 4 bases from V and 5 bases from J; junction bases left unmatched: 6. Germline assignment: CDR1 DFQATT and CDR2 SNEGSKA (reference sequence). The CDR3 covers 15 residues. The CDR3 region is CSATSGRDPNNEQFF. The CDR3 DNA sequence: TGCAGTGCTACTAGCGGGAGGGACCCAAACAATGAGCAGTTCTTC.

This clonotype was seen only a few times. CDR3 protein: CASSSQVGGLDTQYF. For the CDR3, the DNA is TGTGCCAGCAGTTCCCAGGTCGGGGGGCTGGATACGCAGTATTTT. J is TRBJ2-3 and V is TRBV2; tentative D call: TRBD2 (7 bases). Trimming took 5 bases from V and 6 from J, leaving 18 bases between them. CDR1 and CDR2 (germline): SNHLY, FYNNEI. The CDR3 contains 15 residues.

At least ten counts were recorded for this clonotype. This chain joins TRBV20-1 and TRBJ2-7; TRBD1 matches at 9 bases. The trim removed 6 bases at V and 3 bases at J, leaving 9 bases unmatched. This CDR3 is 14 amino acids long. Germline V gives CDR1 DFQATT, CDR2 SNEGSKA (reference sequence). The CDR3 loop is CSAPGQGIYYEQYF. CDR3 sequence (DNA): TGCAGTGCGCCGGGACAGGGTATCTACTACGAGCAGTACTTC.

V gene TRBV7-2 combines with J gene TRBJ2-3; D is unresolved. The CDR3 is made up of 15 amino acids. Trimming pared 4 bases from V and 4 bases from J, leaving 15 bases between. Germline V gene lookup returns CDR1 SGHTA and CDR2 FQGNSA. CDR3 bases: TGTGCCAGCAGCTCGTTAAAGGGCTCCGCAGATACGCAGTATTTT. This sequence encodes CASSSLKGSADTQYF.

V is TRBV12-3 or TRBV12-4 and J is TRBJ1-2; D is perhaps TRBD1 (6 bases). This CDR3 comprises 18 residues. V lost 6 bases and J 0 bases, leaving 23 bases between the germline ends. CDR3 in DNA: TGTGCCAGCAGCTTTTCGGACAGTCTCCAACCCCCTAACTATGGCTACACCTTC. Translation gives CASSFSDSLQPPNYGYTF.

Note on this clonotype: A clone one base away is much larger, so this may be a read error. The V and J genes are TRBV28 and TRBJ2-5; 11 positions agree with TRBD2. Germline V gives CDR1 MDHEN, CDR2 SYDVKM. After removal of 6 bases from V and 3 bases from J, the junction contained 3 bases not matched to a gene. This CDR3 region has 14 residues. This CDR3 is CASSQLAGEETQYF. The CDR3 coding sequence is TGTGCCAGCAGCCAACTAGCGGGAGAAGAGACCCAGTACTTC. Filled out from reference TRBV28 and TRBJ2-5, the complete variable domain reads DVKVTQSSRYLVKRTGEKVFLECVQDMDHENMFWYRQDPGLGLRLIYFSYDVKMKEKGDIPEGYSVSREKKERFSLILESASTNQTSMYLCASSQLAGEETQYFGPGTRLLVL.

There are many counts of this clonotype. The V gene is TRBV20-1, the J gene TRBJ2-7; 9 nucleotides agree with TRBD1. Germline V gene lookup returns CDR1 DFQATT and CDR2 SNEGSKA (reference sequence). V shed 0 bases, J shed 7 bases, and the junction held 13 bases outside the gene matches. This CDR3 is 16 amino acids long. The CDR3 reads CSARDIGRDRATEQYF. In DNA, the CDR3 is TGCAGTGCTAGAGATATTGGCCGGGACAGGGCAACAGAGCAGTACTTC.

This clonotype was detected ten times or more. J is TRBJ2-5 and V is TRBV29-1; the match to TRBD1 covers 7 bases. Germline CDR1 and CDR2: SQVTM and ANQGSEA. The length of the CDR3 is 15 residues. V shed 2 bases, J shed 4 bases, and the junction held 10 bases outside the gene matches. The CDR3 DNA follows: TGCAGCGTTGAAAAACAGGGGATAGTAGGAGAGACCCAGTACTTC. Translated, it gives CSVEKQGIVGETQYF.

The CDR3 DNA follows: TGTGCCAGCAGCATGCAGGGGTACGAGCAGTACTTC. Its translation is CASSMQGYEQYF. This chain connects TRBV6-1 to TRBJ2-7; D is perhaps TRBD1 (6 bases). The CDR3 has 12 amino acids. V was shortened by 6 bases and J by 4 bases, with 10 bases between the two germline ends. In germline, CDR1 is MNHNS, CDR2 SASEGT.

As to this clonotype: A much more abundant neighbour one base away suggests this may be a read error. The CDR3 DNA sequence: TGCAGCTGCGGGCGGGCCGACTCCTACGAGCAGTTCTTC. Translating it yields CSCGRADSYEQFF. The chain is built from TRBV29-1 and TRBJ2-7, with TRBD2 as a possible D gene (5 bases). The end of the DNA aligns better with TRBJ2-1, so the J call may be wrong. Looked up from germline, CDR1 is SQVTM and CDR2 is ANQGSEA. This CDR3 is 13 amino acids long.

The chain carries TRBV10-2 and TRBJ2-4, with a possible D match to TRBD1 (6 bases). Germline-derived CDR1 and CDR2 are WSHSY and SAAADI. Deletions cut 0 bases from V and 6 bases from J, with 9 bases between. The CDR3 spans 14 residues. CDR3 sequence: CASSESGRGNIQYF. CDR3 DNA: TGCGCCAGCAGTGAGTCGGGCAGGGGAAACATTCAGTACTTC.

The chain is built from TRBV5-1 and TRBJ1-1; D ambiguous. V was shortened by 4 bases and J by 1 base, with 14 bases between the two germline ends. CDR1 and CDR2 from the germline V gene are SGHRS and YFSETQ. The CDR3 consists of 15 residues. CDR3 nucleotide sequence: TGCGCCAGCAGCCCACCAGAGATGGCGAACACTGAAGCTTTCTTT. Protein sequence: CASSPPEMANTEAFF.

This clonotype turned up a few times. The CDR3 bases are TGCGCCAGCAGCCAAGAATGGCTAGCGGGAGGACCTAATGAGCAGTTCTTC. This gives the protein CASSQEWLAGGPNEQFF. The chain employs TRBV4-1 and TRBJ2-1, with 11 bases matching TRBD2. This CDR3 is built from 17 residues. Trimming at V came to 0 bases and at J to 7 bases, leaving 8 bases not matched to a gene. Germline V lookup: CDR1 MGHRA, CDR2 YSYEKL.

This clonotype showed up many times. The chain has TRBV20-1 and TRBJ2-1; D may be TRBD2 (6 bases). Deletions cut 6 bases from V and 10 bases from J, with 25 bases between. The CDR3 is 15 residues long. Germline values: CDR1 DFQATT, CDR2 SNEGSKA (reference sequence). The CDR3: CSAGRGLGIAGEQFF. For the CDR3, the DNA is TGCAGTGCCGGAAGGGGACTGGGGATTGCAGGGGAGCAGTTCTTC.

The CDR3 sequence: CASSQEFRAYEQYF. CDR3 in DNA: TGTGCCAGCAGCCAAGAATTCCGAGCCTACGAGCAGTACTTC. The V call is TRBV3-1, the J call TRBJ2-7; D unresolved. V shed 0 bases and J shed 2 bases, with 8 bases lying between them. The CDR3 sequence is 14 residues long. Germline V gene lookup returns CDR1 LGHDT and CDR2 YNNKEL (reference sequence).

This clonotype was seen many times. The V call is TRBV27, the J call TRBJ1-1, with D perhaps matching TRBD1 (6 bases). V lost 3 bases to trimming and J lost 4 bases, with 15 bases between them. CDR1 and CDR2 from the germline V gene are MNHEY and SMNVEV (reference sequence). The CDR3 runs to 15 residues. CDR3 DNA sequence: TGTGCCAGCAGTTTGTCGGGGGGCAAGAGCACTGAAGCTTTCTTT. It is translated as CASSLSGGKSTEAFF.